Listed below are T cell receptor beta chains from one sample, sequenced in a study of T cells in Graves' hyperthyroidism and ophthalmopathy. TCRdb used MiXCR to reprocess the multiplex PCR reads, holding one entry per CDR3 protein. The data hold approximately 640,000 distinct CDR3 sequences, with 40% to 55% observed a single time. Sequencing used peripheral blood or thyroid tissue (not recorded which). These receptors were collected from an adult man with Graves' disease, either hyperthyroidism or ophthalmopathy (not recorded which). Each CDR3 is given with its conserved first and last residue. Each record gives: clone size, V gene, J gene, D gene, CDR3 protein, CDR3 DNA. A D gene is named only where the DNA matches it firmly. Some rows mark clone size as missing; the rest say once, few, many or name a class of expanded clone.

>NA|TRBV10-3|TRBJ1-1|NA
CAISESGPRAEAFF
TGTGCCATCAGTGAGTCGGGACCCCGGGCTGAAGCTTTCTTT
>NA|TRBV20-1|TRBJ1-5|NA
CSARETGGGPQHF
TGCAGTGCTAGAGAGACAGGAGGAGGGCCCCAGCATTTT
>NA|TRBV7-9|TRBJ1-1|NA
CASSSDSGTNEAFF
TGTGCCAGCAGCTCCGATTCCGGGACAAATGAAGCTTTCTTT
>NA|TRBV13|TRBJ2-7|TRBD2
CASSGTSGGAIGYEQYF
TGTGCCAGCAGTGGAACTAGCGGGGGGGCAATCGGCTACGAGCAGTACTTC
>NA|TRBV29-1|TRBJ1-5|NA
CSLYGQGQPQHF
TGCAGCTTGTACGGTCAGGGTCAGCCCCAGCATTTT
>NA|TRBV7-9|TRBJ2-5|TRBD2
CASSPSSGRFQETQYF
TGTGCCAGCAGCCCTTCTAGCGGGAGGTTCCAAGAGACCCAGTACTTC
>NA|TRBV20-1|TRBJ2-5|NA
CSARDPRSRGTQYF
TGCAGTGCTAGAGATCCCCGTTCCCGGGGGACCCAGTACTTC
>NA|TRBV19|TRBJ1-5|NA
CASSIRGWGQPQHF
TGTGCCAGTAGTATAAGAGGTTGGGGTCAGCCCCAGCATTTT
>NA|TRBV25-1|TRBJ1-6|NA
CTSRAPVVVSPLHF
TGTACCAGCAGAGCTCCGGTTGTGGTGTCACCCCTCCACTTT
>NA|TRBV20-1|TRBJ1-6|NA
CSASETPPLHF
TGCAGTGCTAGCGAGACACCACCCCTCCACTTT
>many|TRBV12-3/TRBV12-4|TRBJ1-2|NA
CASSFTRGYGYTF
TGTGCCAGCAGTTTCACAAGGGGCTATGGCTACACCTTC
>once|TRBV6-1|TRBJ2-1|TRBD2
CASSGQGLAGGEQFF
TGTGCCAGCAGTGGGCAGGGACTAGCGGGCGGCGAGCAGTTCTTC
>NA|TRBV7-8|TRBJ2-7|NA
CASSLELGTSQRKEQYF
TGTGCCAGCAGCTTAGAGCTAGGGACTTCCCAACGGAAGGAGCAGTACTTC
>NA|TRBV15|TRBJ1-5|NA
CATSSEGGGGSNQPQHF
TGTGCCACCAGCAGTGAAGGCGGAGGGGGGAGCAATCAGCCCCAGCATTTT
>NA|TRBV10-3|TRBJ1-4|NA
CAIKGSGTVEKLFF
TGTGCCATCAAAGGGTCTGGAACAGTTGAAAAACTGTTTTTT
>few|TRBV19|TRBJ1-4|NA
CASSISTPGGEKLFF
TGTGCCAGTAGTATCTCCACGCCGGGGGGTGAAAAACTGTTTTTT
>few|TRBV7-9|TRBJ1-6|NA
CASSLKQGGVSPLHF
TGTGCCAGCAGCTTAAAGCAGGGAGGGGTATCACCCCTCCACTTT
>few|TRBV7-2|TRBJ1-4|TRBD1
CASSKTQGNEKLFF
TGTGCCAGCAGCAAAACACAGGGGAATGAAAAACTGTTTTTT
>many|TRBV2|TRBJ1-1|TRBD1
CASTEGQGLGAFF
TGTGCCAGCACCGAAGGACAGGGTTTGGGAGCTTTCTTT
>NA|TRBV12-3/TRBV12-4|TRBJ1-2|TRBD1
CASSFRGGSYGYTF
TGTGCCAGCAGTTTCAGGGGGGGTAGCTATGGCTACACCTTC
>NA|TRBV20-1|TRBJ1-3|TRBD1
CSAEPTGGGNTIYF
TGCAGTGCGGAACCGACAGGGGGTGGAAACACCATATATTTT
>NA|TRBV29-1|TRBJ1-6|NA
CSLDGDYNSPLHF
TGCAGCTTGGACGGAGATTATAATTCACCCCTCCACTTT
>NA|TRBV7-3|TRBJ1-1|TRBD1
CASSLTGQEQEAFF
TGTGCCAGCAGCTTAACGGGACAGGAACAAGAAGCTTTCTTT
>NA|TRBV12-3/TRBV12-4|TRBJ1-1|TRBD1
CASRGTGGWDTEAFF
TGTGCCAGCAGAGGGACAGGGGGCTGGGACACTGAAGCTTTCTTT
>NA|TRBV5-1|TRBJ1-1|NA
CASSVLQNTEAFF
TGCGCCAGCAGCGTCCTGCAGAACACTGAAGCTTTCTTT
>many|TRBV7-9|TRBJ2-7|NA
CASSLSSGGRGDEQYF
TGTGCCAGCAGCTTATCGAGTGGGGGGCGCGGGGACGAGCAGTACTTC
>NA|TRBV7-6|TRBJ2-5|NA
CASSLAGQRWQETQYF
TGTGCCAGCAGCTTGGCGGGACAGAGATGGCAAGAGACCCAGTACTTC
>once|TRBV7-9|TRBJ2-5|NA
CASSLVAGSQETQYF
TGTGCCAGCAGCTTAGTAGCAGGGTCCCAAGAGACCCAGTACTTC
>NA|TRBV10-3|TRBJ2-2|TRBD2
CAISSSGGNTGELFF
TGTGCCATCAGTTCCAGCGGGGGGAACACCGGGGAGCTGTTTTTT
>many|TRBV25-1|TRBJ2-6|NA
CASSTDTFTSGANVLTF
TGTGCCAGCAGTACCGACACCTTTACCTCTGGGGCCAACGTCCTGACTTTC
>NA|TRBV7-8|TRBJ1-1|NA
CASSSRQVGEMNTEAFF
TGTGCCAGCAGCTCCCGACAGGTTGGGGAAATGAACACTGAAGCTTTCTTT
>few|TRBV5-1|TRBJ1-1|NA
CASSLGPNRNTEAFF
TGCGCCAGCAGCCTTGGGCCAAACAGAAACACTGAAGCTTTCTTT
>NA|TRBV4-3|TRBJ1-1|NA
CASAEVGNTEAFF
TGCGCCAGCGCAGAGGTTGGGAACACTGAAGCTTTCTTT
>NA|TRBV7-2|TRBJ1-1|NA
CASSQLPGGGNTEAFF
TGTGCCAGCAGCCAACTTCCGGGGGGGGGGAACACTGAAGCTTTCTTT
>NA|TRBV15|TRBJ1-3|TRBD1
CATSSMDRAGGNTIYF
TGTGCCACCAGCAGTATGGACAGGGCGGGAGGAAACACCATATATTTT
>few|TRBV7-9|TRBJ1-6|TRBD1
CASSPYDREGYNSPLHF
TGTGCCAGCAGCCCATACGACAGGGAGGGGTATAATTCACCCCTCCACTTT
>NA|TRBV5-1|TRBJ2-7|TRBD2
CASSATGLAGPHSYEQYF
TGCGCCAGCAGCGCAACCGGACTAGCGGGGCCTCACTCCTACGAGCAGTACTTC
>few|TRBV20-1|TRBJ2-7|NA
CSARDRGTAKTYEQYF
TGCAGTGCTAGAGATAGAGGGACTGCGAAGACCTACGAGCAGTACTTC
>few|TRBV10-3|TRBJ1-2|TRBD1
CAISEVALKQGANYGYTF
TGTGCCATCAGTGAGGTCGCCCTTAAACAGGGGGCTAACTATGGCTACACCTTC
>once|TRBV6-5|TRBJ1-1|TRBD1
CASSYSTVRGRAEAFF
TGTGCCAGCAGTTACTCGACTGTTAGGGGGCGGGCTGAAGCTTTCTTT
>few|TRBV10-3|TRBJ1-1|TRBD1
CAISKGDRGFEAFF
TGTGCCATCAGCAAGGGGGACAGGGGGTTTGAAGCTTTCTTT